Below are 15 T cell receptor beta chains sequenced from a single sample in a study of CD8 T cells in ankylosing spondylitis. These receptors lack a known antigen. MiXCR, applied by TCRdb to the 5' RACE reads, yields one record per CDR3 protein. Of 750,000 to 850,000 distinct CDR3 sequences detected, about an eighth appear once; the ten largest clones hold around 0.51%. General study results and limits: Characteristic, it appeared, of ankylosing spondylitis blood was a TCR beta motif of 7 or 8 highly homologous variants.

The material sequenced was blood, either unsorted or a sorted T cell fraction (not recorded which). The source of these receptors is a male donor with ankylosing spondylitis.

CDR3 region: CSARPRTPRNEQFF. Written as DNA, the CDR3 is TGCAGTGCTAGACCGAGGACTCCCCGGAATGAGCAGTTCTTC. The V and J genes are TRBV20-1 and TRBJ2-1; maybe TRBD2 (5 bases). Germline CDR1 DFQATT, CDR2 SNEGSKA (reference sequence). The CDR3 consists of 14 residues. Between the trimmed V and J ends, which lost 2 bases and 7 bases, there was a span of 15 bases.

This clonotype appeared a few times. The chain links TRBV28 to TRBJ2-5; perhaps TRBD1 as D (6 bases). Germline V gives CDR1 MDHEN, CDR2 SYDVKM. The CDR3 contains 15 residues. Deletions cut 6 bases from V and 5 bases from J, with 19 bases between. The CDR3 bases are TGTGCCAGCAGGCCTGTGGGGGCGCCATCGGAGACCCAGTACTTC. This codes for CASRPVGAPSETQYF.

The V gene is TRBV6-5, the J gene TRBJ2-3; TRBD2 might be the D (6 bases). The V end was cut by 2 bases, the J end by 0 bases, with 9 bases between. CDR1 and CDR2 from the germline V gene are MNHEY and SVGAGI. This CDR3 contains 15 residues. The CDR3 region is CASSYDGSSTDTQYF. The CDR3 DNA reads as TGTGCCAGCAGTTACGACGGGAGTAGCACAGATACGCAGTATTTT.

This clonotype was observed a handful of times. This chain connects TRBV4-3 to TRBJ2-7; D is uncertain. The germline CDR1 and CDR2 sequences are LGHNA and YSLEER. The CDR3 is 15 amino acids. Trimming cost V 1 base and J 1 base, with 11 bases left between them. The CDR3 reads CASSQGATRSYEQYF. CDR3 nucleotides: TGCGCCAGCAGCCAAGGGGCAACGAGATCCTACGAGCAGTACTTC.

The count of this clonotype is one. The chain carries TRBV5-1 and TRBJ1-4; D not certain. V gave up 2 bases and J gave up 7 bases, with 15 bases separating them. Germline V gene data show CDR1 as SGHRS and CDR2 as YFSETQ. The CDR3 length is 15 residues. The CDR3 here is CASSLTETSSEKLFF. The CDR3 coding sequence is TGCGCCAGCAGCTTAACAGAGACCTCTTCTGAAAAACTGTTTTTT.

This clonotype came up many times. The J gene is TRBJ2-2, the V gene TRBV5-1; 7 bases are shared with TRBD1. J lost 7 bases, V lost 6 bases, and 9 bases had no gene match. The CDR3 has 14 amino acids. Germline values: CDR1 SGHRS, CDR2 YFSETQ. The CDR3 loop is CASTTGAAIGELFF. The CDR3 DNA reads as TGCGCCAGCACTACAGGGGCTGCAATCGGGGAGCTGTTTTTT.

The CDR3 spells CASSEPGALGYEQYF. Written as DNA, the CDR3 is TGTGCCAGCAGTGAGCCCGGGGCCCTAGGCTACGAGCAGTACTTC. The chain uses TRBV25-1 and TRBJ2-7; either TRBD1 or TRBD2 may supply D (5 bases each). V was clipped by 3 bases and J by 3 bases, with 15 bases between them. Per germline, CDR1 MGHDK and CDR2 SYGVNS. This CDR3 contains 15 residues.

There are a few counts of this clonotype. The genes are TRBV5-1 and TRBJ2-5; TRBD2 agrees at 7 bases. With V trimmed by 0 bases and J by 4 bases, 6 bases remained unmatched. Germline V lookup: CDR1 SGHRS, CDR2 YFSETQ. The CDR3 length is 15 residues. The chain's CDR3 is CASSLVSGGGETQYF. CDR3 nucleotide sequence: TGCGCCAGCAGCTTGGTATCGGGAGGAGGAGAGACCCAGTACTTC. The full variable domain, in which reference TRBV5-1 and TRBJ2-5 provide the parts outside the CDR3, is KAGVTQTPRYLIKTRGQQVTLSCSPISGHRSVSWYQQTPGQGLQFLFEYFSETQRNKGNFPGRFSGRQFSNSRSEMNVSTLELGDSALYLCASSLVSGGGETQYFGPGTRLLVL.

This clonotype occurred a few times. The J gene is TRBJ2-5, the V gene TRBV20-1; 7 bases match TRBD2. The trim removed 0 bases at V and 4 bases at J, leaving 8 bases unmatched. Germline loops: CDR1 DFQATT, CDR2 SNEGSKA (reference sequence). This CDR3 spans 15 amino acids. CDR3 sequence (DNA): TGCAGTGCTAGAGATCTAAGAACGGGAGGAGAGACCCAGTACTTC. It codes for CSARDLRTGGETQYF.

This clonotype was observed a few times. This chain connects TRBV2 to TRBJ2-3, with 10 nucleotides matching TRBD2. The CDR3 covers 16 residues. With 3 bases clipped from V and 0 bases from J, the junction kept 3 bases outside the gene matches. The germline V gene encodes CDR1 SNHLY and CDR2 FYNNEI. The CDR3 coding sequence is TGTGCCAGCAGTGAGGCTAGCGGGGGAAGCACAGATACGCAGTATTTT. Translating it yields CASSEASGGSTDTQYF.

V usage is TRBV12-3 or TRBV12-4 and J usage is TRBJ2-1; 10 bases agree with TRBD2. The trim removed 5 bases at V and 4 bases at J, leaving 8 bases unmatched. The CDR3 covers 16 residues. The CDR3 DNA reads as TGTGCCAGCAGTCCCAGACTAGCGGGTTTGTACAATGAGCAGTTCTTC. Translating gives CASSPRLAGLYNEQFF.

The rearrangement links TRBV5-1 to TRBJ1-4, with D unclear. This CDR3 contains 16 residues. Germline loops: CDR1 SGHRS, CDR2 YFSETQ. V dropped 2 bases and J dropped 0 bases, with 11 bases sitting between them. The CDR3 sequence is CASSFYETPTNEKLFF. The CDR3 DNA is TGCGCCAGCAGCTTCTACGAGACACCAACTAATGAAAAACTGTTTTTT.

The CDR3 coding sequence is TGTGCCATCAGTGACCTGCAGGGACAGAGTTGGTACAATGAGCAGTTCTTC. This sequence encodes CAISDLQGQSWYNEQFF. The gene calls are TRBV10-3 and TRBJ2-1; 7 nucleotides line up with TRBD1. Germline V gene data show CDR1 as ENHRY and CDR2 as SYGVKD. The V and J ends lost 3 bases and 4 bases, in that order; junction bases with no gene match: 12. CDR3 length equals 17 residues.

J is TRBJ1-6 and V is TRBV28; no clear D gene. CDR3 length: 13 residues. Germline lookup yields CDR1 MDHEN and CDR2 SYDVKM. The V gene lost 1 base and the J gene lost 7 bases, with 5 bases spanning the gap. The CDR3 coding sequence is TGTGCCAGCAGTTTATACCCAAATTCACCCCTCCACTTT. Its protein is CASSLYPNSPLHF.

The chain combines TRBV7-9 with TRBJ1-4; no firm D call. The CDR3 runs 15 residues. Trimming cost V 8 bases and J 8 bases, with 21 bases left between them. The germline gives CDR1 SEHNR, CDR2 FQNEAQ (reference sequence). CDR3 amino acids: CASAPGLRGGEKLFF. The CDR3 DNA reads TGTGCCAGCGCACCCGGTCTCCGGGGAGGCGAAAAACTGTTTTTT.